Shown below are 17 T cell receptor beta chains from a single sample sequenced in a study of CD8 T cells in ankylosing spondylitis (dated by TCRdb to about 2017). Libraries were constructed by 5' RACE. The instrument was an Illumina HiSeq 2500. Starting from the raw public reads, TCRdb applied fastp trimming at Q25, assembled clones with MiXCR and retained in-frame beta chains. Rows with one shared CDR3 protein collapse into an entry with the most common genes and DNA. The sample data list 30,000 to 45,000 distinct CDR3 sequences, and over 10% of these were observed just once. Around 33% of the sample comes from the top ten. Sequencing was done on a sample of synovial fluid, either unsorted or a sorted T cell fraction (not recorded which). Source of these receptors: a male donor with ankylosing spondylitis.

This clonotype was seen ten or more times. The rearrangement links TRBV20-1 to TRBJ2-1, with 10 bases aligning to TRBD1. Trimming cost V 0 bases and J 8 bases; bases outside gene matches: 19. The CDR3 is made up of 19 amino acids. The germline V gene has CDR1 DFQATT and CDR2 SNEGSKA (reference sequence). The DNA of the CDR3 is TGCAGTGCTAGAGATTTGGAACCCTCAGGACAGGGGGATAGCGATGAGCAGTTCTTC. Its protein is CSARDLEPSGQGDSDEQFF.

The V call is TRBV3-1, the J call TRBJ1-1; perhaps TRBD1 as D (6 bases). Trimming pared 3 bases from V and 0 bases from J, leaving 8 bases between. Germline loops: CDR1 LGHDT, CDR2 YNNKEL (reference sequence). The CDR3 consists of 14 residues. In DNA, the CDR3 is TGTGCCAGCAGCCAGCAGGGGTTGAACACTGAAGCTTTCTTT. It specifies CASSQQGLNTEAFF.

This clonotype has a handful of counts. The rearrangement uses TRBV4-2 and TRBJ1-1, with 7 positions matching TRBD1. This CDR3 has 13 amino acids. Losses at the gene ends were 4 bases for V and 5 bases for J; bases not matched to a gene: 4. Germline V lookup: CDR1 LGHNA, CDR2 YNFKEQ. This CDR3 is CASSLKTGTEAFF. DNA of the CDR3: TGTGCCAGCAGCCTTAAGACAGGGACTGAAGCTTTCTTT.

This clonotype was detected many times. The chain couples TRBV6-4 to TRBJ2-3, with 10 bases fitting TRBD1. Germline V CDR1 and CDR2: MRHNA, SNTAGT. The V segment lost 2 bases and the J segment 5 bases; nucleotides outside the gene matches: 7. This CDR3 is 16 amino acids long. DNA for the CDR3: TGTGCCAGCAGTGACGTCGCCGGGACAGGGGAAGATACGCAGTATTTT. This translates into CASSDVAGTGEDTQYF.

In its sample, this clonotype was seen many times. This chain links TRBV4-1 with TRBJ2-2; D remains ambiguous. CDR1 is MGHRA, CDR2 YSYEKL, per germline. There are 15 residues in the CDR3. V lost 1 base, J lost 4 bases, and 10 bases lay in between. CDR3 in DNA: TGCGCCAGCAGCCAAGTATCGCCGGGCACCGGGGAGCTGTTTTTT. This sequence encodes CASSQVSPGTGELFF.

A word on this clonotype: No conserved phenylalanine or tryptophan is present at the end of the CDR3, so a read error is the likely explanation. The chain couples TRBV12-3 or TRBV12-4 to TRBJ2-2, with D tentatively TRBD1 (5 bases). The CDR3 extends over 16 amino acids. V was pared by 6 bases and J by 0 bases, with 14 bases between. The CDR3 protein is CASSSTRQPNTGELFL. DNA for the CDR3: TGTGCCAGCAGCTCGACCCGACAGCCGAACACCGGGGAGCTGTTTCTT.

This clonotype was observed many times. The chain carries TRBV7-9 and TRBJ1-2; no reliable D call. The CDR3 is made up of 12 amino acids. The V gene lost 1 base and the J gene lost 8 bases, with 8 bases spanning the gap. In germline, CDR1 is SEHNR, CDR2 FQNEAQ (reference sequence). CDR3 residues: CASSLGPRGYTF. The CDR3 DNA is TGTGCCAGCAGCTTAGGCCCGAGAGGCTACACCTTC.

This clonotype came up many times. The chain employs TRBV30 and TRBJ1-4; D gene ambiguous. Germline-derived CDR1 and CDR2 are GTSNPN and SVGIG (reference sequence). V was cut by 0 bases and J by 7 bases, with 15 bases left in between. The CDR3 is 15 amino acids. The CDR3 protein is CAWSVAPTGAEKLFF. In nucleotides, the CDR3 is TGTGCCTGGAGTGTAGCGCCCACGGGCGCTGAAAAACTGTTTTTT. Full variable domain (outside the CDR3, taken from reference TRBV30 and TRBJ1-4): SQTIHQWPATLVQPVGSPLSLECTVEGTSNPNLYWYRQAAGRGLQLLFYSVGIGQISSEVPQNLSASRPQDRQFILSSKKLLLSDSGFYLCAWSVAPTGAEKLFFGSGTQLSVL.

This clonotype turned up a few times. The J gene is TRBJ2-3, the V gene TRBV11-3; D possibly uses TRBD1 or TRBD2 (6 bases each). Germline lookup yields CDR1 SGHNT and CDR2 YENEEA. CDR3 length: 13 residues. Deletions cut 5 bases from V and 6 bases from J, with 12 bases between. The CDR3 coding sequence is TGTGCCAGCAGCCCTCCGGGGGCGGATACGCAGTATTTT. Translating gives CASSPPGADTQYF.

V and J are TRBV4-3 and TRBJ1-2; D possibly corresponds to TRBD1 (5 bases). From germline, CDR1 is LGHNA and CDR2 YSLEER. V shed 5 bases and J shed 5 bases, with 9 bases lying between them. The CDR3 loop spans 12 amino acids. CDR3 loop: CASSTGLYGYTF. Here the CDR3 DNA reads TGCGCCAGCAGCACAGGACTTTATGGCTACACCTTC.

This clonotype came up many times. At one end the junction does not follow the germline gene, possibly because of a read error. This chain connects TRBV4-1 to TRBJ2-1; D is possibly TRBD2 (6 bases). The CDR3 sequence is 12 residues long. Germline V lookup: CDR1 MGHRA, CDR2 YSYEKL. The CDR3 DNA follows: TGCGCCAGCCGGGACTCCGACAATGAGCAGTTCTTC. It yields the protein CASRDSDNEQFF.

There are a few counts of this clonotype. The chain combines TRBV7-9 with TRBJ2-7; no reliable D call. The CDR3 length is 12 residues. Trimming pared 5 bases from V and 6 bases from J, leaving 11 bases between. Germline assignment: CDR1 SEHNR and CDR2 FQNEAQ (reference sequence). CDR3 bases: TGTGCCAGCAGCCTAGGCAGTATCGAGCAGTACTTC. It is translated as CASSLGSIEQYF.

This rearrangement joins TRBV12-3 or TRBV12-4 to TRBJ2-3; D is ambiguous. This CDR3 is 12 amino acids long. Trimming took off 6 bases at V and 6 bases at J, with 10 bases between the two ends. The chain's CDR3 is CASSWGSDTQYF. The CDR3 bases are TGTGCCAGCAGCTGGGGATCTGATACGCAGTATTTT.

The chain links TRBV28 to TRBJ2-5; 8 bases are shared with TRBD1. Germline lookup yields CDR1 MDHEN and CDR2 SYDVKM. The CDR3 totals 15 residues. Trimming removed 2 bases from V and 5 bases from J; junction bases left unmatched: 7. CDR3 in amino acids: CASSLRTGYGETQYF. The CDR3 region has the DNA TGTGCCAGCAGTTTAAGGACAGGGTACGGGGAGACCCAGTACTTC.

At least ten counts were recorded for this clonotype. This chain connects TRBV4-3 to TRBJ2-7, with D perhaps matching TRBD1 (6 bases). V shed 1 base and J shed 7 bases, with 17 bases lying between them. The CDR3 sequence is 15 residues long. Germline V gives CDR1 LGHNA, CDR2 YSLEER. The CDR3 nucleotides read TGCGCCAGCAGCCAAGCCCGGGACCCTAGGGGGGAGCAGTACTTC. This translates into CASSQARDPRGEQYF.

This clonotype was observed many times. This chain uses TRBV6-2 or TRBV6-3 with TRBJ1-5; no definite D call. The CDR3 consists of 15 residues. The germline V gene has CDR1 MNHEY and CDR2 SVGEGT. Trimming cost V 0 bases and J 0 bases, with 6 bases left between them. For the CDR3, the DNA is TGTGCCAGCAGTTACTCACGGTATAGCAATCAGCCCCAGCATTTT. This translates into CASSYSRYSNQPQHF.

This clonotype occurred many times. This chain joins TRBV6-1 and TRBJ2-3; D possibly corresponds to TRBD2 (5 bases). Germline CDR1 and CDR2: MNHNS and SASEGT. This CDR3 has 14 residues. The V and J ends lost 6 bases and 4 bases respectively, with 14 bases between them. The CDR3 DNA follows: TGTGCCAGCAGCGGCGGGTCTGGGCCAGATACGCAGTATTTT. Residues: CASSGGSGPDTQYF.